This TCR beta chain was obtained from a study of early T cells in non-severe SARS-CoV-2 infection (dated by TCRdb to the early 2020s). Notes on the research overall: Because TCR sequencing was done on bulk RNA from unsorted whole blood, the alpha and beta chains could not be paired. Paper-wide results and their limitations: VDJdb matching was skewed toward anti-spike CD8 responses, so virus-specific expansions were likely underestimated and private and CD4 specificities were missed.

Only a few counts were recorded for this clonotype. There is no known antigen for this receptor. Qualities for individual bases were not recorded, and no much larger clone is one base off. Library preparation was by 5' RACE. The reads were generated on a NextSeq 500. The TCR library protocol attached unique molecular identifiers to individual cDNA molecules to correct for sequencing error and PCR bias. Both TCR alpha and beta chains were sequenced, and tight co-correlation was observed between alpha and beta sequence abundances in each sample. The paper's processing steps were these. V gene, J gene and CDR3 annotation of TCR sequences was performed with Decombinator V4. TCRs were defined as expanded if a significant change between any two time points was detected under a Poisson model with p below 0.0001. TCR abundances were normalised to the total number of TCRs sequenced per sample and expressed as counts per million. TRAV1-2 paired with TRAJ12, TRAJ20 or TRAJ33 defined MAIT TCRs, while TRAV10 paired with TRAJ18 defined iNKT TCRs. VDJdb, accessed 1 November 2021, was searched for CMV, EBV and SARS-CoV-2 annotated TCRs, excluding TCRs annotated for multiple antigens. TCRdb trimmed the raw reads at Q25, called clones with MiXCR and kept productive beta chains. Merged by CDR3 protein, the rows form single entries marked with the most common genes and DNA. These V and J calls rely on TCRdb rather than the paper's analysis. The sample data list tens of thousands of distinct CDR3 sequences, and roughly 12% of these were observed just once. The ten most abundant clones make up over 3% of the sample.

The CDR3 runs 19 residues from the cysteine to the phenylalanine. CDR3 DNA only is kept here, 57 bases in frame from base 1. The CDR1 and CDR2 encoded by the germline V gene are SGHVS and FQNEAQ. Trimming leaves V shorter by 0 bases and J shorter by 4 bases, with the junction holding 7 bases beyond the gene matches. This was a case-control study nested in a cohort of healthcare workers in London, UK, who had nasopharyngeal swab PCR tests and blood samples taken every week. Between 23 and 31 March 2020, the week of the UK lockdown, healthcare workers were enrolled and then followed up weekly for as long as 16 weeks.

The sequenced sample was whole blood. This receptor was taken from an adult who was a healthcare worker with PCR-confirmed SARS-CoV-2 infection or an uninfected control (not recorded which). This chain joins TRBV7-8 to TRBJ2-2; a stretch of 14 junction bases matches TRBD2. The base sequence is TGTGCCAGCAGCTTAGCGGGGACTAGCGGGAGAGGACGCACCGGGGAGCTGTTTTTT. Its protein product is CASSLAGTSGRGRTGELFF.